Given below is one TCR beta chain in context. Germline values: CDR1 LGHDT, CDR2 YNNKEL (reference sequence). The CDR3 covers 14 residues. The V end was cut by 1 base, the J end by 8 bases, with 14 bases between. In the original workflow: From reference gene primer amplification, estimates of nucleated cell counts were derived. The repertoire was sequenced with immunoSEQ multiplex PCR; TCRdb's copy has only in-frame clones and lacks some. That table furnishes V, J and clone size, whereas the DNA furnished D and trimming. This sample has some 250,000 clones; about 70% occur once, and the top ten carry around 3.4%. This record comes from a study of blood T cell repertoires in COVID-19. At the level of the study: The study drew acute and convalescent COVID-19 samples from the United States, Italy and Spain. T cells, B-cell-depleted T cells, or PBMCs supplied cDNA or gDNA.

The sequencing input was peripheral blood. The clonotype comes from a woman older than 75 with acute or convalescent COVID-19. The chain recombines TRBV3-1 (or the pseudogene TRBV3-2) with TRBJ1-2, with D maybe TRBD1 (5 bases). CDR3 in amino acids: CASSQAGQGGGYTF. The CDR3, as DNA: TGTGCCAGCAGCCAAGCGGGTCAGGGTGGCGGCTACACCTTC.